These 19 T cell receptor beta chains were all obtained from the same sample, sequenced in a study of blood T cells in healthy people across ages. Using a J-beta primer mix together with a sample-barcoded 5' primer, a second PCR was run for roughly 6 to 12 cycles. TCRdb independently ran MiXCR on the 5' RACE reads; one entry per CDR3 protein. The sample contains around 520,000 distinct CDR3 sequences, around a quarter of which appear only once. This sample also appeared in a second study, on T cells of mothers and their children.

Sequencing input: blood. Receptors originate from a boy younger than 10 in good health.

There are a few counts of this clonotype. The gene calls are TRBV5-4 and TRBJ1-4; maybe TRBD1 (5 bases). Deletions cut 2 bases from V and 4 bases from J, with 9 bases between. Germline CDR1 and CDR2: SGHNT and YYREEE (reference sequence). The CDR3 totals 14 residues. CDR3 sequence reads: CASSFEGINEKLFF. In DNA, the CDR3 is TGTGCCAGCAGCTTCGAGGGGATTAATGAAAAACTGTTTTTT. The variable domain in full, completed from reference TRBV5-4 and TRBJ1-4, reads ETGVTQSPTHLIKTRGQQVTLRCSSQSGHNTVSWYQQALGQGPQFIFQYYREEENGRGNFPPRFSGLQFPNYSSELNVNALELDDSALYLCASSFEGINEKLFFGSGTQLSVL.

This clonotype has more than one count but fewer than ten. This chain joins TRBV12-3 or TRBV12-4 and TRBJ2-7; 10 nucleotides align to TRBD2. Unmatched junction bases numbered 5, after V lost 3 bases and J lost 3 bases. The CDR3 runs to 15 residues. The CDR3 loop is CASSFAGTSVYEQYF. DNA for the CDR3: TGTGCCAGCAGTTTTGCCGGGACTAGCGTCTACGAGCAGTACTTC.

As for this clonotype: Its ends do not fully match the called genes, so a read error is possible. The CDR3, as DNA: TGTGCCAGCAGGGACCAAACCTACGAACAGAACTTC. It codes for CASRDQTYEQNF. The chain carries TRBV6-2 or TRBV6-3 and TRBJ2-7; D ambiguous. The CDR3 runs to 12 residues. Germline lookup yields CDR1 MNHEY and CDR2 SVGEGT.

This clonotype was detected ten times or more. The V and J genes are TRBV29-1 and TRBJ2-7; D is uncertain. This CDR3 is built from 12 residues. The V end was cut by 2 bases, the J end by 3 bases, with 8 bases between. Per the germline V gene, CDR1 is SQVTM and CDR2 is ANQGSEA. In DNA form, the CDR3 reads TGCAGCGTTGAATTGCAGGACTACGAGCAGTACTTC. Encoded protein: CSVELQDYEQYF.

V and J are TRBV20-1 and TRBJ2-1, with D uncertain. V was clipped by 1 base and J by 8 bases, with 9 bases between them. The CDR3 has 12 residues. Germline V gene lookup returns CDR1 DFQATT and CDR2 SNEGSKA (reference sequence). CDR3 in amino acids: CSARARSYEQFF. In DNA, the CDR3 is TGCAGTGCTAGAGCGCGGAGCTATGAGCAGTTCTTC.

CDR3 residues: CASRTGVDYEQYF. For the CDR3, the DNA is TGTGCCAGCCGGACAGGGGTGGACTACGAGCAGTACTTC. V and J are TRBV12-3 or TRBV12-4 and TRBJ2-7; TRBD1 matches at 9 bases. The V gene end was trimmed by 8 bases and the J gene end by 3 bases; junction bases not matched to a gene: 5. This CDR3 has 13 residues.

This clonotype has only a few counts. The gene calls are TRBV18 and TRBJ2-5; D perhaps matches TRBD1 (5 bases). The CDR3 extends over 12 amino acids. V was shortened by 6 bases and J by 3 bases, with 8 bases between the two germline ends. The germline CDR1 and CDR2 sequences are KGHSH and LQKENI. This CDR3 is CASSKTEETQYF. The CDR3 DNA reads as TGTGCCAGCTCTAAGACAGAAGAGACCCAGTACTTC. Full variable domain (remainder filled in from reference TRBV18 and TRBJ2-5): NAGVMQNPRHLVRRRGQEARLRCSPMKGHSHVYWYRQLPEEGLKFMVYLQKENIIDESGMPKERFSAEFPKEGPSILRIQQVVRGDSAAYFCASSKTEETQYFGPGTRLLVL.

This clonotype was seen more than once but under ten times. The chain combines TRBV11-2 with TRBJ1-4; the match to TRBD1 covers 7 bases. Germline V CDR1 and CDR2: SGHAT, FQNNGV. This CDR3 has 15 amino acids. Unmatched junction bases numbered 6, after V lost 2 bases and J lost 6 bases. CDR3 coding DNA: TGTGCCAGCAGCTTAAAAGGGGGCGCGGATGAAAAACTGTTTTTT. It codes for CASSLKGGADEKLFF.

This sequence joins TRBV5-1 and TRBJ1-1; D gene unclear. V lost 5 bases and J lost 0, with 11 bases in between. Looked up from germline, CDR1 is SGHRS and CDR2 is YFSETQ. The CDR3 is 14 residues long. CDR3 loop: CASSNRNMNTEAFF. Here the CDR3 DNA reads TGCGCCAGCAGTAATCGGAACATGAACACTGAAGCTTTCTTT.

This clonotype was counted only a few times. This chain uses TRBV7-2 with TRBJ2-5; D is perhaps TRBD2 (6 bases). The end of the DNA fits TRBJ2-7 better, so the J call may be wrong. Germline V gene lookup returns CDR1 SGHTA and CDR2 FQGNSA. This CDR3 has 15 amino acids. CDR3 residues: CASSRTSYSIYEQYF. The CDR3 DNA reads TGTGCCAGCAGCCGAACTAGCTACTCTATATACGAGCAGTACTTC.

This clonotype was seen a few times. This chain uses TRBV7-9 with TRBJ2-4; no reliable D call. V gave up 5 bases and J gave up 0 bases, with 8 bases separating them. CDR1 and CDR2 (germline): SEHNR, FQNEAQ (reference sequence). CDR3 length: 14 residues. CDR3 sequence (DNA): TGTGCCAGCAGCACGGAGTTAGCCAAAAACATTCAGTACTTC. Translating gives CASSTELAKNIQYF.

This clonotype has more than one count but fewer than ten. The chain has TRBV12-3 or TRBV12-4 and TRBJ2-7; the match to TRBD1 covers 11 bases. V gave up 7 bases and J gave up 6 bases; unmatched junction bases: 8. The CDR3 covers 14 residues. The CDR3 region is CASNPTGTGGEQYF. Here the CDR3 DNA reads TGTGCCAGCAACCCGACCGGGACAGGGGGCGAGCAGTACTTC.

The chain couples TRBV29-1 to TRBJ2-1; TRBD2 aligns across 14 bases. This CDR3 contains 16 residues. V was clipped by 4 bases and J by 9 bases; unmatched bases: 11. Per the germline V gene, CDR1 is SQVTM and CDR2 is ANQGSEA. This chain's CDR3 is CSVARGLAGVGSEQFF. CDR3 in DNA: TGCAGCGTTGCTCGGGGACTAGCGGGAGTTGGCAGTGAGCAGTTCTTC.

This clonotype was counted between two and nine times. The J gene is TRBJ1-2, the V gene TRBV6-6, with D possibly being TRBD1 (6 bases). The V gene's germline CDR1 is MNHNY and CDR2 SVGAGI (reference sequence). V was trimmed by 0 bases and J by 4 bases, leaving 18 bases between them. The CDR3 is made up of 17 amino acids. CDR3 residues: CASSYSRSGEKVYGYTF. In DNA, the CDR3 is TGTGCCAGCAGTTACTCAAGGTCAGGGGAAAAGGTCTATGGCTACACCTTC.

The chain couples TRBV20-1 to TRBJ2-5; 9 bases line up with TRBD2. The DNA end is a closer match to TRBJ2-1, so the J assignment may be wrong. Germline V lookup: CDR1 DFQATT, CDR2 SNEGSKA (reference sequence). The CDR3 is made up of 15 amino acids. CDR3 coding DNA: TGCAGTGCGACCTCGGGACTAGCAAACCTCAATGAGCAGTTCTTC. Translated: CSATSGLANLNEQFF.

This clonotype was recorded only once. The rearrangement uses TRBV29-1 and TRBJ1-2; 7 bases align to TRBD1. V shed 4 bases and J 7 bases; nucleotides not matched to a gene: 9. The V gene's germline CDR1 is SQVTM and CDR2 ANQGSEA. The CDR3 runs 13 residues. In DNA, the CDR3 is TGCAGCGTTGTCCTAGAGGGGGCCTCTGGCTACACCTTC. Its protein is CSVVLEGASGYTF.

V and J are TRBV12-5 and TRBJ1-1; D might be TRBD1 (5 bases). The germline CDR1 and CDR2 sequences are LGHNT and FRNRAP. CDR3 length: 14 residues. Trimming took off 4 bases at V and 1 base at J, with 10 bases between the two ends. The CDR3 region is CASGYMGTNTEAFF. The DNA of the CDR3 is TGTGCTAGTGGTTACATGGGGACGAACACTGAAGCTTTCTTT.

The gene calls are TRBV7-8 and TRBJ1-3; possibly TRBD1 for D (5 bases). The germline CDR1 and CDR2 sequences are SGHVS and FQNEAQ. Trimming took off 3 bases at V and 8 bases at J, with 11 bases between the two ends. The CDR3 extends over 13 amino acids. Here the CDR3 reads CASSLTASYTIYF. The DNA for the CDR3 is TGTGCCAGCAGCTTGACAGCCTCATACACCATATATTTT.

This clonotype was recorded only once. The V and J genes are TRBV2 and TRBJ2-5; D is unresolved. Per germline, CDR1 SNHLY and CDR2 FYNNEI. The CDR3 is 13 amino acids. The ends were cut back, 6 bases at V and 5 bases at J, with 13 bases in the middle. CDR3 region: CASRTTVAETQYF. The CDR3, as DNA: TGTGCCAGCAGGACAACAGTCGCGGAGACCCAGTACTTC.